A single sample is the source of the 10 T cell receptor beta chains below, sequenced in a study of T cells in Graves' hyperthyroidism and ophthalmopathy. The source material, RNA transcripts, was used to amplify TCR beta CDR3 regions. With the HTBI primer set, the TCR CDR3 went through a first round of RT-PCR. A single record per CDR3 protein comes from TCRdb applying MiXCR to the multiplex PCR reads. Of 490,000 or so distinct CDR3 sequences detected, roughly 23% appear once; the ten largest clones hold less than 65%. Sequenced material: blood. The receptor source for this set is a woman aged 70-85 years with Graves' ophthalmopathy.

This chain uses TRBV5-4 with TRBJ2-3; tentatively, D is TRBD2 (6 bases). The germline CDR1 and CDR2 sequences are SGHNT and YYREEE (reference sequence). CDR3 length equals 15 residues. V was trimmed by 1 base and J by 2 bases, leaving 11 bases between them. This CDR3 reads CASSLSRDFTDTQYF. The CDR3 DNA is TGTGCCAGCAGCTTGTCAAGGGACTTCACAGATACGCAGTATTTT.

The chain is built from TRBV6-2 or TRBV6-3 and TRBJ1-2; a weak D match, TRBD1 (5 bases). The CDR3 spans 17 residues. Trimming cost V 0 bases and J 2 bases, with 16 bases left between them. Germline CDR1 reads MNHEY; CDR2 reads SVGEGT. The CDR3 loop reads CASSYSIYGGGNYGYTF. The DNA of the CDR3 is TGTGCCAGCAGTTACTCGATCTATGGGGGTGGCAACTATGGCTACACCTTC.

The table lists this clonotype with many counts. V gene TRBV6-2 or TRBV6-3 combines with J gene TRBJ2-1, with D perhaps matching TRBD2 (7 bases). The germline V gene has CDR1 MNHEY and CDR2 SVGEGT. V lost 0 bases to trimming and J lost 3 bases, with 12 bases between them. CDR3 length: 16 amino acids. CDR3 sequence (DNA): TGTGCCAGCAGTTACTCGGGGAGGGGGAACTACAATGAGCAGTTCTTC. Its protein is CASSYSGRGNYNEQFF.

This clonotype was seen at least ten times. This rearrangement joins TRBV2 to TRBJ1-5; D is undetermined. Trimming took off 6 bases at V and 5 bases at J, with 8 bases between the two ends. From germline, CDR1 is SNHLY and CDR2 FYNNEI. CDR3 length: 12 residues. CDR3 protein: CASSPRDQPQHF. CDR3 coding DNA: TGTGCCAGCAGCCCGAGGGATCAGCCCCAGCATTTT.

This clonotype was picked up a small number of times. The V and J genes are TRBV3-1 and TRBJ2-1; 7 bases match TRBD2. Germline CDR1 and CDR2: LGHDT and YNNKEL (reference sequence). CDR3 length equals 15 residues. Trimming removed 4 bases from V and 8 bases from J; junction bases left unmatched: 11. Written as DNA, the CDR3 is TGTGCCAGCAGCCCTAGAGGACTCGGGGGGTATGAGCAGTTCTTC. Residues: CASSPRGLGGYEQFF.

The rearrangement joins TRBV4-3 to TRBJ1-1; D is undetermined. Germline V gene sequence: CDR1 LGHNA, CDR2 YSLEER. With 0 bases removed from V and 6 bases from J, the gap between germline ends came to 8 bases. The CDR3 totals 13 residues. CDR3 DNA sequence: TGCGCCAGCAGCCAAGATACGGGTTCTGAAGCTTTCTTT. This gives the protein CASSQDTGSEAFF.

This clonotype appeared a few times. This chain joins TRBV20-1 and TRBJ2-7; 12 nucleotides match TRBD1. The CDR3 is made up of 13 amino acids. From germline, CDR1 is DFQATT and CDR2 SNEGSKA (reference sequence). J was trimmed by 6 bases and V by 6 bases; bases with no gene match: 6. Written as DNA, the CDR3 is TGCAGTGCCTCTGGGACAGGGGGCGTCGAGCAGTACTTC. This sequence encodes CSASGTGGVEQYF.

In this sample, this clonotype turned up a few times. The chain recombines TRBV6-5 with TRBJ2-5; a weak D match, TRBD1 (6 bases). The CDR3 runs to 12 residues. Germline CDR1 is MNHEY and CDR2 is SVGAGI. V lost 2 bases, J lost 10 bases, and 11 bases lay in between. The CDR3 loop reads CASSYPQGNQYF. CDR3 in DNA: TGTGCCAGCAGTTACCCGCAGGGGAACCAGTACTTC.

This clonotype was observed many times. V usage is TRBV6-2 or TRBV6-3 and J usage is TRBJ2-3; tentative D call: TRBD1 (6 bases). The CDR3 consists of 14 residues. Germline V CDR1 and CDR2: MNHEY, SVGEGT. V lost 7 bases to trimming and J lost 6 bases, with 17 bases between them. CDR3 coding DNA: TGTGCCAGCACCTTCAGGGGTCCATGGGATACGCAGTATTTT. As protein: CASTFRGPWDTQYF.

The chain joins TRBV14 to TRBJ1-5; maybe TRBD1 (5 bases). The CDR3 contains 16 residues. CDR1 is SGHDN, CDR2 FVKESK, per germline. V was trimmed by 3 bases and J by 0 bases, leaving 12 bases between them. DNA of the CDR3: TGTGCCAGCAGCCAGTGGGGAGGGGATAGCAATCAGCCCCAGCATTTT. Its translation is CASSQWGGDSNQPQHF.